The 13 T cell receptor beta chains below come from one sample, sequenced in a study of blood T cell repertoires in COVID-19 (dated by TCRdb to about 2020). The method was the immunoSEQ multiplex PCR assay. The immuneACCESS repertoire file appears here via TCRdb, limited to in-frame rearrangements. These files lack a portion of the clones; in checked studies, under half of the deficit traces to unresolved V genes, and the cause of the others is not known. The sample table holds 45,000 to 65,000 clones, of which approximately 88% were seen once. The top ten hold less than 4% of the sample. The specimen was peripheral blood. The source of these receptors is a human donor in a cohort sampled during active COVID-19.

The V and J genes are TRBV5-6 and TRBJ1-1; TRBD1 aligns across 9 bases. Germline loops: CDR1 SGHDT, CDR2 YYEEEE. V lost 3 bases to trimming and J lost 5 bases; unmatched junction nucleotides: 2. This CDR3 region has 13 residues. The CDR3 DNA reads TGTGCCAGCAGCTGGGACAGGGCGACTGAAGCTTTCTTT. Its translation is CASSWDRATEAFF.

The J gene is TRBJ2-7, the V gene TRBV10-2; D is undetermined. V was cut by 4 bases and J by 5 bases, with 12 bases left in between. CDR3 length equals 13 residues. CDR1 WSHSY and CDR2 SAAADI come from the germline V gene. The CDR3 here is CASSVQAGDEQYF. CDR3 DNA sequence: TGCGCCAGCAGTGTTCAGGCTGGTGACGAGCAGTACTTC.

The CDR3 loop is CASAGGGYTEAFF. The CDR3 nucleotides read TGTGCCTCCGCCGGGGGAGGTTACACTGAAGCTTTCTTT. The chain employs TRBV5-6 and TRBJ1-1; tentatively, D is TRBD1 (5 bases). This CDR3 has 13 residues. Germline values: CDR1 SGHDT, CDR2 YYEEEE. Trimming took off 10 bases at V and 3 bases at J, with 16 bases between the two ends.

V and J are TRBV7-9 and TRBJ2-5; 9 bases are shared with TRBD1. The CDR3 extends over 15 amino acids. Germline V lookup: CDR1 SEHNR, CDR2 FQNEAQ (reference sequence). With V trimmed by 4 bases and J by 2 bases, 5 bases remained unmatched. The CDR3 reads CASSYGTGTQETQYF. CDR3 coding DNA: TGTGCCAGCAGCTATGGGACAGGGACGCAAGAGACCCAGTACTTC.

The V call is TRBV7-2, the J call TRBJ1-5; 7 bases agree with TRBD1. The CDR3 is 14 residues long. Losses at the gene ends were 5 bases for V and 6 bases for J; bases not matched to a gene: 7. Germline values: CDR1 SGHTA, CDR2 FQGNSA. CDR3 region: CASSEYRGSQPQHF. The CDR3 DNA is TGTGCCAGCAGCGAGTACAGGGGAAGTCAGCCCCAGCATTTT.

J is TRBJ2-3 and V is TRBV18, with D perhaps TRBD2 (6 bases). The CDR3 has 15 amino acids. The V end was cut by 2 bases, the J end by 2 bases, with 11 bases between. The germline V gene encodes CDR1 KGHSH and CDR2 LQKENI. CDR3 nucleotide sequence: TGTGCCAGCTCACCAACGGGGGTTATCACAGATACGCAGTATTTT. It specifies CASSPTGVITDTQYF.

The gene calls are TRBV2 and TRBJ1-3; 7 bases agree with TRBD1. Per the germline V gene, CDR1 is SNHLY and CDR2 is FYNNEI. V lost 6 bases and J lost 8; bases outside the gene matches: 7. This CDR3 spans 13 amino acids. The CDR3 sequence is CASRTGHEDTIYF. The CDR3 nucleotides read TGTGCCAGCAGGACAGGGCATGAGGACACCATATATTTT.

The rearrangement links TRBV6-5 to TRBJ2-3, with D possibly being TRBD1 (6 bases). Germline V gene lookup returns CDR1 MNHEY and CDR2 SVGAGI. Deletions cut 6 bases from V and 4 bases from J, with 14 bases between. The length of the CDR3 is 14 residues. CDR3 in amino acids: CASRTGNRADTQYF. CDR3 DNA: TGTGCCAGCAGAACAGGGAATAGGGCAGATACGCAGTATTTT.

The genes are TRBV2 and TRBJ2-1, with TRBD1 matching 8 bases. The ends lost 0 bases at V and 12 bases at J; junction bases unmatched: 16. The CDR3 runs 17 residues. Per the germline V gene, CDR1 is SNHLY and CDR2 is FYNNEI. The CDR3 DNA sequence: TGTGCCAGCAGTGAAGCTGGGCCAGGGGGCTTAGTAATGGGGCAGTTCTTC. It codes for CASSEAGPGGLVMGQFF. The full variable domain, in which reference TRBV2 and TRBJ2-1 provide the parts outside the CDR3, is EPEVTQTPSHQVTQMGQEVILRCVPISNHLYFYWYRQILGQKVEFLVSFYNNEISEKSEIFDDQFSVERPDGSNFTLKIRSTKLEDSAMYFCASSEAGPGGLVMGQFFGPGTRLTVL.

V gene TRBV9 combines with J gene TRBJ2-3; TRBD1 might be the D (5 bases). There are 14 residues in the CDR3. The germline V gene has CDR1 SGDLS and CDR2 YYNGEE. V was trimmed by 3 bases and J by 1 base, leaving 9 bases between them. This CDR3 is CASSDPRGTDTQYF. As DNA, the CDR3 is TGTGCCAGCAGCGACCCCAGGGGCACAGATACGCAGTATTTT.

The V and J genes are TRBV11-3 and TRBJ2-2, with 8 bases fitting TRBD1. The V and J ends lost 0 bases and 5 bases, in that order; junction bases with no gene match: 5. The CDR3 sequence is 16 residues long. Germline V gives CDR1 SGHNT, CDR2 YENEEA. Written as DNA, the CDR3 is TGTGCCAGCAGCTTAGACAGGACAGGGATGACCGGGGAGCTGTTTTTT. Translated, it gives CASSLDRTGMTGELFF. The full variable domain, with the rest looked up from reference TRBV11-3 and TRBJ2-2, is EAGVVQSPRYKIIEKKQPVAFWCNPISGHNTLYWYLQNLGQGPELLIRYENEEAVDDSQLPKDRFSAERLKGVDSTLKIQPAELGDSAVYLCASSLDRTGMTGELFFGEGSRLTVL.

The chain couples TRBV27 to TRBJ1-5; D perhaps matches TRBD1 (5 bases). Germline CDR1 is MNHEY and CDR2 is SMNVEV (reference sequence). This CDR3 is built from 15 residues. The ends were cut back, 0 bases at V and 4 bases at J, with 10 bases in the middle. The CDR3: CASSLSQGWNQPQHF. CDR3 sequence (DNA): TGTGCCAGCAGTTTATCGCAGGGTTGGAATCAGCCCCAGCATTTT.

The rearrangement links TRBV27 to TRBJ1-3; no reliable D call. Germline loops: CDR1 MNHEY, CDR2 SMNVEV (reference sequence). The CDR3 spans 16 residues. V shed 4 bases and J shed 4 bases, with 17 bases lying between them. The CDR3, as DNA: TGTGCCAGCAGTTCCCGCTCCAAACTAACGGGAAACACCATATATTTT. Translating gives CASSSRSKLTGNTIYF.